This TCR beta chain was identified during a study of shared clonotypes between healthy human individuals. Sequencing was performed with immunoSEQ multiplex PCR; in TCRdb, only in-frame clones are kept and a portion is missing. This sample yields millions of clones, of which 85% to 95% are seen a single time; 0.13% belongs to the top ten. Splitting the CD4+ cells yielded a CD45RA+ naive subset and a CD45RA-negative memory subset. V lost 7 bases and J lost 9; bases outside the gene matches: 8. The germline V gene encodes CDR1 MNHEY and CDR2 SVGAGI. The CDR3 consists of 14 residues. The TCR originated in a man between 18 and 35 years old in good health. This chain connects TRBV6-5 to TRBJ2-1, with 11 bases identical to TRBD2. Material for sequencing was naive CD4+ T cells sorted from blood. Subset here: CD45RA+ positively selected. The CDR3 reads CASMRTSGRTEQFF. Written as DNA, the CDR3 is TGTGCCAGCATGAGGACTAGCGGGCGCACTGAGCAGTTCTTC.